This T cell receptor beta chain was retrieved from a study of blood T cell repertoires in COVID-19. Study-wide background: COVID-19 samples, acute and convalescent, were from the United States, Italy and Spain. Sources were T cells, B-cell-depleted T cells, or PBMCs; the material itself was cDNA or gDNA.

The authors' processing: Reference gene primer amplification gave nucleated cell count estimates. Profiling relied on immunoSEQ multiplex PCR, and the TCRdb table lists in-frame clones only, not all of them. The V and J calls and clone size come from that table; D and trimming were worked out from the DNA. This sample has around 25,000 clones, with roughly 80% found just once. A single count supports this clone. J was trimmed by 8 bases and V by 2 bases; bases with no gene match: 2. Germline loops: CDR1 KGHSH, CDR2 LQKENI. CDR3 length: 14 residues. The chain couples TRBV18 to TRBJ1-4; 10 bases are shared with TRBD1. The receptor was isolated from a man aged 65 to 85 with active COVID-19. Source material: peripheral blood. The CDR3 here is CASSPRDRGEKLFF. As DNA, the CDR3 is TGTGCCAGCTCACCAAGGGACAGGGGAGAAAAACTGTTTTTT.